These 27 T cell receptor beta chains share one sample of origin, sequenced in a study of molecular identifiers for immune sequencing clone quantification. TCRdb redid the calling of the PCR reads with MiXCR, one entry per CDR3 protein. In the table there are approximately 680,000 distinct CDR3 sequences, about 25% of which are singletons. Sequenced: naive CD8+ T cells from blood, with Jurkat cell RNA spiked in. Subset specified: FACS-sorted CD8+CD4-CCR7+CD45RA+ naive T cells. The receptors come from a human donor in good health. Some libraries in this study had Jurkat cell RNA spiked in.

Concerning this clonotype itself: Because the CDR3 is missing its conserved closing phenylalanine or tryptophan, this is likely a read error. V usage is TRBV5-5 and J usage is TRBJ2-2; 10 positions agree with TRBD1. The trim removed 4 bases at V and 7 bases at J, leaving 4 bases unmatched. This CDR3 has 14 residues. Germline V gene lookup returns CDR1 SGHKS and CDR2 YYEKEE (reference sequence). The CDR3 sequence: CASSTGQGIGELFY. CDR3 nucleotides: TGTGCCAGCAGCACGGGACAGGGGATCGGGGAGCTGTTTTAT.

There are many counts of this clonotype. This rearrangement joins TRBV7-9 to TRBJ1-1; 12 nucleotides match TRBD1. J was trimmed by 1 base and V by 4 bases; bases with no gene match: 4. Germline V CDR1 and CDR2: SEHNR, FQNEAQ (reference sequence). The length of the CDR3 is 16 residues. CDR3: CASSSGDRGQNTEAFF. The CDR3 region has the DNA TGTGCCAGCAGCTCCGGGGACAGGGGGCAGAACACTGAAGCTTTCTTT. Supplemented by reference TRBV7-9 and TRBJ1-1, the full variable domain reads DTGVSQNPRHKITKRGQNVTFRCDPISEHNRLYWYRQTLGQGPEFLTYFQNEAQLEKSRLLSDRFSAERPKGSFSTLEIQRTEQGDSAMYLCASSSGDRGQNTEAFFGQGTRLTVV.

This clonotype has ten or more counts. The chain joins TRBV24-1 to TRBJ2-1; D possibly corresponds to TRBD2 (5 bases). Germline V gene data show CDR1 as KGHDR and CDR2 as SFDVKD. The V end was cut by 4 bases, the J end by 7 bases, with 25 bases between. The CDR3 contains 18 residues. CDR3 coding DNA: TGTGCCACCAGTGAGTCGCCGGGGAAAACCTCCGGAGAGAATGAGCAGTTCTTC. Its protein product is CATSESPGKTSGENEQFF.

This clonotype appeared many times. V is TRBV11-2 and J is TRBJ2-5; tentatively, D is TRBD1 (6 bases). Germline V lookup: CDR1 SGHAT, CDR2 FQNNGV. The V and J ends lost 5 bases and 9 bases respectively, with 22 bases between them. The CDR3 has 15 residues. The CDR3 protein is CASSPTPGHSISQYF. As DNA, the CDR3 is TGTGCCAGCAGCCCAACCCCGGGACACAGCATTTCCCAGTACTTC.

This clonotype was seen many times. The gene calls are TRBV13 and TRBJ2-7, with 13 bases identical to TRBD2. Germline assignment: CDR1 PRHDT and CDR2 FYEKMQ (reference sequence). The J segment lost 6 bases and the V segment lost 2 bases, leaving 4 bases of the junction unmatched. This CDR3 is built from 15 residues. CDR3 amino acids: CASSLRGLAGVEQYF. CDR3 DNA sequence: TGTGCCAGCAGCTTAAGAGGACTAGCGGGAGTCGAGCAGTACTTC.

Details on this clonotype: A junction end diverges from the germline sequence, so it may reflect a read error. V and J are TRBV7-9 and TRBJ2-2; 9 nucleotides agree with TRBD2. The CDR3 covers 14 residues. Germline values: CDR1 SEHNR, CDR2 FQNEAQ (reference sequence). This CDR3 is CASSKGTSSGELLF. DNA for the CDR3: TGTGCCAGCAGCAAAGGGACTAGCTCCGGGGAGCTGCTTTTT.

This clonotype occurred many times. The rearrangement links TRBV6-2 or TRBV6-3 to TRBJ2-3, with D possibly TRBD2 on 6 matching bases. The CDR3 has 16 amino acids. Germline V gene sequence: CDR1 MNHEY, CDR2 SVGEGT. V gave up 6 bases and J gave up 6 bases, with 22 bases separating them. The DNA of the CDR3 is TGTGCCAGCAGCTTCCACCAGCTAGCGAGTGGGGATACGCAGTATTTT. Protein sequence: CASSFHQLASGDTQYF.

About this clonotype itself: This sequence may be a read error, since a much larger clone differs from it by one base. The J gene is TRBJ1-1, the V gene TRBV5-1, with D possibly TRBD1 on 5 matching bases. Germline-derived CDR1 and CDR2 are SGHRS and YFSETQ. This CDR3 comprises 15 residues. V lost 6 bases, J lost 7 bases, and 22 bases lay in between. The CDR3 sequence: CASTAGATPTSEAFF. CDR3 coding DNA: TGCGCCAGCACGGCCGGGGCTACCCCAACCAGTGAAGCTTTCTTT.

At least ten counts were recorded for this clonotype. The DNA of the CDR3 is TGTGCCAGCAGTTACTCGACCATTAACACTGAAGCTTTCTTT. Translated: CASSYSTINTEAFF. The chain carries TRBV6-5 and TRBJ1-1; D gene unclear. Trimming took off 0 bases at V and 2 bases at J, with 7 bases between the two ends. Germline CDR1 is MNHEY and CDR2 is SVGAGI. CDR3 length: 14 residues.

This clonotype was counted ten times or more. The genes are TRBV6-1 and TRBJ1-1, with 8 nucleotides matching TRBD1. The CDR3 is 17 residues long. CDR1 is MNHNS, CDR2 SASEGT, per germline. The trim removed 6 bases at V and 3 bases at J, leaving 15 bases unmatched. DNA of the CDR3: TGTGCCAGCAGCGAGCGGACAGGGAGCCTCGTAGACACTGAAGCTTTCTTT. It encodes CASSERTGSLVDTEAFF.

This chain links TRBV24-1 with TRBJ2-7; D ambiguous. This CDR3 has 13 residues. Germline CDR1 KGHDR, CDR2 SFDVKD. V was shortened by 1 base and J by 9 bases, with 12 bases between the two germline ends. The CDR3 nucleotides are TGTGCCACCAGTGATTTATGGTCAGGCGTGCAGTACTTC. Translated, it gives CATSDLWSGVQYF.

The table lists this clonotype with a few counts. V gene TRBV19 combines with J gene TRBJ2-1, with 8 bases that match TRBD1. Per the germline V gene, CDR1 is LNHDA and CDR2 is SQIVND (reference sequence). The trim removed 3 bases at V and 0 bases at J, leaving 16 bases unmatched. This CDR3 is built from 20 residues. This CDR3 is CASSMGPGQVYPSSYNEQFF. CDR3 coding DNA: TGTGCCAGTAGTATGGGACCGGGACAGGTGTATCCGAGCTCCTACAATGAGCAGTTCTTC.

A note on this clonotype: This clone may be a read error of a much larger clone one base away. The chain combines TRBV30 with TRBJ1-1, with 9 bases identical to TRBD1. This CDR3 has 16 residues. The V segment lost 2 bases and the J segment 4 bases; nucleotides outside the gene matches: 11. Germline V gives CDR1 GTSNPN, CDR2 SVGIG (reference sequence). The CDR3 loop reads CAWSLRDRVMSTEAFF. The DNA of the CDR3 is TGTGCCTGGAGTCTCCGGGACAGGGTTATGAGCACTGAAGCTTTCTTT.

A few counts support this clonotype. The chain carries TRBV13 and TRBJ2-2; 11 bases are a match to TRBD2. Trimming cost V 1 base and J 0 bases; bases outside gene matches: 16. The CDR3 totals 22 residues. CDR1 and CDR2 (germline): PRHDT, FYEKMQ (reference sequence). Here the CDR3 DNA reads TGTGCCAGCAGCTTAGCCACTTGGGGTAGCGGGAGGGACTCCGCGAACACCGGGGAGCTGTTTTTT. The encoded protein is CASSLATWGSGRDSANTGELFF.

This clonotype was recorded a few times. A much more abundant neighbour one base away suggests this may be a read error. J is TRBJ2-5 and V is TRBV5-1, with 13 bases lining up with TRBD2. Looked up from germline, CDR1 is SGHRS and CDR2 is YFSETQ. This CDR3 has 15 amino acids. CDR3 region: CASSTRLAGGEPQYF. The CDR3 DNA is TGCGCCAGCAGCACGAGACTAGCGGGGGGAGAGCCCCAGTACTTC.

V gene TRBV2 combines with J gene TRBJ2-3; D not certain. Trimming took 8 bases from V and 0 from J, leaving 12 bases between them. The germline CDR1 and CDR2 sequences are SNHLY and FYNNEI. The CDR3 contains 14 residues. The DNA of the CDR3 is TGTGCCAGCTTACGACCCTTTAGCACAGATACGCAGTATTTT. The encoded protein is CASLRPFSTDTQYF.

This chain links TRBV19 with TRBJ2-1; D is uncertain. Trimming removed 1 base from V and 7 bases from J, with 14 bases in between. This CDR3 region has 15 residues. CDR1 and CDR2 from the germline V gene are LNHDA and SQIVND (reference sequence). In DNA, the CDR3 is TGTGCCAGTAGTATAGGATTAACTTTAGGGAATGAGCAGTTCTTC. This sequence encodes CASSIGLTLGNEQFF.

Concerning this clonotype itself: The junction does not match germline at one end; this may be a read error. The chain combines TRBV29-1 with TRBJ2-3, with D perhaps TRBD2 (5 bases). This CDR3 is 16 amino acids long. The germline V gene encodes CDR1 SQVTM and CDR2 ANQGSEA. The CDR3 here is CRVVLPPRAGPAPPYF. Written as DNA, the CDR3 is TGCCGCGTTGTTCTCCCCCCGCGGGCGGGCCCAGCTCCGCCGTATTTT.

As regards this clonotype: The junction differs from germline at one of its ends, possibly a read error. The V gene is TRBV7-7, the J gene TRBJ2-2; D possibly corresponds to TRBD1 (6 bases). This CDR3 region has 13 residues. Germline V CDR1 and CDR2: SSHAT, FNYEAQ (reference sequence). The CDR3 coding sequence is TGTGCTAGCAGCTTCGAGGGGGCCGGGGAGCTGTTTTTT. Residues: CASSFEGAGELFF. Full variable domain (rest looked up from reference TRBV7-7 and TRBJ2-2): GAGVSQSPRYKVTKRGQDVTLRCDPISSHATLYWYQQALGQGPEFLTYFNYEAQPDKSGLPSDRFSAERPEGSISTLTIQRTEQRDSAMYRCASSFEGAGELFFGEGSRLTVL.

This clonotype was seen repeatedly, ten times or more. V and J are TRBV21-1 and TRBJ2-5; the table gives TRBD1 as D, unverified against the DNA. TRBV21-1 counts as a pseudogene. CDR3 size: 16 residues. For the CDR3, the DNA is TGTGCCAGCAGCCGTAGCGGGGGCCCCCTCCAAGAGACCCAGTACTTC. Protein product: CASSRSGGPLQETQYF.

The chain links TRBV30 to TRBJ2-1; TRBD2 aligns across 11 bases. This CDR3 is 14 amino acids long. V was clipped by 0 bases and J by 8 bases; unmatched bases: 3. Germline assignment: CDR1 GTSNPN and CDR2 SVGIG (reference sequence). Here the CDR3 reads CAWSVLAGEHEQFF. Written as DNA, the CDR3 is TGTGCCTGGAGTGTACTAGCGGGAGAGCATGAGCAGTTCTTC.

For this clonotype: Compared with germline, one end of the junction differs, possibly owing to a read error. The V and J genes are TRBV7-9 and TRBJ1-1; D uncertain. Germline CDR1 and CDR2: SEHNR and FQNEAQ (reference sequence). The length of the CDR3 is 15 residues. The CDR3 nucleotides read TGTGCCAGCAGCTTAGATCTGTGCATGAACACTGAAGCTCTCTTT. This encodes CASSLDLCMNTEALF. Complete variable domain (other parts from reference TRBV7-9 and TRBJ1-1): DTGVSQNPRHKITKRGQNVTFRCDPISEHNRLYWYRQTLGQGPEFLTYFQNEAQLEKSRLLSDRFSAERPKGSFSTLEIQRTEQGDSAMYLCASSLDLCMNTEALFGQGTRLTVV.

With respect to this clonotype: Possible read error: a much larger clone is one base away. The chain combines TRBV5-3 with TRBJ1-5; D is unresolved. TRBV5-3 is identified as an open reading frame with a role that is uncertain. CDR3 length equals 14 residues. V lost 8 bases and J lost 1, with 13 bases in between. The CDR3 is CASGLLESNQPQHF. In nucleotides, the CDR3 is TGTGCCAGCGGCCTACTGGAAAGCAATCAGCCCCAGCATTTT.

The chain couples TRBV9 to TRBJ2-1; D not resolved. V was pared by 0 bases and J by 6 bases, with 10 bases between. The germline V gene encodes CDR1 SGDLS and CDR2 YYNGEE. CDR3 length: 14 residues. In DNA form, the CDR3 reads TGTGCCAGCAGCGTAGCCGGTAGCCCCAATGAGCAGTTCTTC. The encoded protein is CASSVAGSPNEQFF.

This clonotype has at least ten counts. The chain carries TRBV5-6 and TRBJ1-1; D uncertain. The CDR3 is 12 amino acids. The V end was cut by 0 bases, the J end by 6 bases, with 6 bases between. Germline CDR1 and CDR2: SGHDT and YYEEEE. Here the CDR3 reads CASSLGSAEAFF. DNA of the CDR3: TGTGCCAGCAGCTTGGGGTCTGCTGAAGCTTTCTTT.

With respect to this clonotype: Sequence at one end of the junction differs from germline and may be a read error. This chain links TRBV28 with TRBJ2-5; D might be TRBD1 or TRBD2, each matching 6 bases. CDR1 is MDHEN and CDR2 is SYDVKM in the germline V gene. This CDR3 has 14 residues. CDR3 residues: CARRADRPREPQYF. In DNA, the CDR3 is TGTGCCCGCAGAGCTGACAGGCCCCGGGAGCCCCAGTACTTC.

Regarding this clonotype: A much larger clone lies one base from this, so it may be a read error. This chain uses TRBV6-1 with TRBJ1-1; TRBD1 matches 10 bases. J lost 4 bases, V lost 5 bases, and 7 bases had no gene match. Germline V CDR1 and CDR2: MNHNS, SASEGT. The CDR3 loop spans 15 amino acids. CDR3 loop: CASSRERTGGTEAFF. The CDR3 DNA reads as TGTGCCAGCAGTAGAGAACGGACAGGGGGCACTGAAGCTTTCTTT.